This T cell receptor (beta chain) emerged from a study of regulatory T cells in long-lasting Graves disease. Time point described: persistent/refractory GD, antithyroid drugs over 5 years with positive TRAb. There was RNA extracted from PBMCs, and the TCR library was made from it. This CDR3 contains 14 residues. Germline CDR1 reads MNHEY; CDR2 reads SVGEGT. V lost 5 bases, J lost 7 bases, and 14 bases lay in between. The TCR beta library used iRepertoire HTBI primers with Arm-PCR amplification of CDR3. In TCRdb, the multiplex PCR reads were re-called with MiXCR into one record per CDR3 protein. The sample records 500,000 to 700,000 distinct CDR3 sequences, around 30% being singletons.

This TCR was sampled from a female donor with Graves disease. V usage is TRBV6-2 or TRBV6-3 and J usage is TRBJ2-2, with D possibly TRBD1 on 5 matching bases. Sequenced material: peripheral blood mononuclear cells (PBMCs), taken when the disease was refractory, from a patient treated with antithyroid drugs. CDR3 DNA: TGTGCCAGCAGTCAGGGTTTGAGGAACGGGGAGCTGTTTTTT. It specifies CASSQGLRNGELFF.